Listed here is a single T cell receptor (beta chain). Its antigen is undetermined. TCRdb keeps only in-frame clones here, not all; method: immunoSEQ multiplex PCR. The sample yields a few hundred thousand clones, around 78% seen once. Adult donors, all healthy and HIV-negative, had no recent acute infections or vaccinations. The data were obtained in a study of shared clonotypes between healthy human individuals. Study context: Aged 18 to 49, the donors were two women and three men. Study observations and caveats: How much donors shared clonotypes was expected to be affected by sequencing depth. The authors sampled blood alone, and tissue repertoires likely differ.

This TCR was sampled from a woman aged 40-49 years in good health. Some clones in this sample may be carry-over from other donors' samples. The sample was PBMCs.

DNA for the CDR3: TGCAGCGTGAGGAGCGGATCTAGCACAGATACGCAGTATTTT. It translates to CSVRSGSSTDTQYF. This chain links TRBV29-1 with TRBJ2-3; tentative D call: TRBD2 (5 bases). Trimming left V 6 bases short and J 0 bases short, with 13 bases between. The length of the CDR3 is 14 residues. Per germline, CDR1 SQVTM and CDR2 ANQGSEA.